The 24 T cell receptor beta chains below all came from one sample that was sequenced in a study of cytomegalovirus exposure and HLA in healthy donors. The PCR had 60 Vbeta and 13 Jbeta primers. Produced via immunoSEQ multiplex PCR; TCRdb's table is partial and in-frame only. The sample consists of about 140,000 clones, 75% to 90% of them appearing once. The source material was PBMCs. Receptors originate from a female donor in good health and CMV-seronegative.

V is TRBV2 and J is TRBJ1-5; possibly TRBD1 for D (5 bases). Germline CDR1 is SNHLY and CDR2 is FYNNEI. With 7 bases removed from V and 4 bases from J, the gap between germline ends came to 14 bases. This CDR3 is built from 14 residues. The CDR3 reads CASTAGEGNQPQHF. CDR3 sequence (DNA): TGTGCCAGCACCGCGGGGGAAGGGAATCAGCCCCAGCATTTT.

This clone was found once. CDR3 sequence reads: CASRTGYTEAFF. The CDR3, as DNA: TGTGCCAGTAGGACAGGGTACACTGAAGCTTTCTTT. This rearrangement joins TRBV2 to TRBJ1-1; TRBD1 agrees at 8 bases. CDR1 SNHLY and CDR2 FYNNEI come from the germline V gene. V lost 9 bases and J lost 3; bases outside the gene matches: 3. The CDR3 loop spans 12 amino acids.

This sequence joins TRBV29-1 and TRBJ1-5, with TRBD1 identical over 11 bases. The CDR3 spans 14 residues. Germline V lookup: CDR1 SQVTM, CDR2 ANQGSEA. Germline trimming cut 7 bases from V and 2 bases from J; bases unmatched to any gene: 4. The CDR3 sequence is CSARTGGRNQPQHF. CDR3 DNA sequence: TGCAGCGCCCGGACAGGGGGCCGCAATCAGCCCCAGCATTTT.

Notes on this clone: Other DNA sequences of this sample code for an identical CDR3. The rearrangement joins TRBV4-1 to TRBJ2-3; 11 bases map to TRBD2. V shed 4 bases and J 0 bases; nucleotides not matched to a gene: 6. Germline V gene data show CDR1 as MGHRA and CDR2 as YSYEKL. The CDR3 is made up of 17 amino acids. CDR3 DNA: TGCGCCAGCAGCCGTAGCGGGACTAGCGGAAGCACAGATACGCAGTATTTT. This codes for CASSRSGTSGSTDTQYF.

The chain has TRBV30 and TRBJ2-3, with 7 bases that match TRBD2. Germline loops: CDR1 GTSNPN, CDR2 SVGIG (reference sequence). This CDR3 contains 15 residues. V was pared by 4 bases and J by 2 bases, with 9 bases of the junction left unmatched. Here the CDR3 DNA reads TGTGCCTGGATCATGAGGGGAGGGTACACAGATACGCAGTATTTT. Its translation: CAWIMRGGYTDTQYF.

This clone was seen more than once but under ten times. CDR3 DNA sequence: TGTGCCAGCAGTGAAGGAGGGGGCCGAAGCAATCAGCCCCAGCATTTT. Translation gives CASSEGGGRSNQPQHF. The V call is TRBV25-1, the J call TRBJ1-5, with 7 bases fitting TRBD1. The length of the CDR3 is 16 residues. After removal of 2 bases from V and 1 base from J, the junction contained 5 bases not matched to a gene. Looked up from germline, CDR1 is MGHDK and CDR2 is SYGVNS.

The rearrangement links TRBV20-1 to TRBJ2-1, with D possibly TRBD2 on 6 matching bases. Looked up from germline, CDR1 is DFQATT and CDR2 is SNEGSKA (reference sequence). CDR3 length: 11 amino acids. The V end was cut by 2 bases, the J end by 11 bases, with 10 bases between. The CDR3 reads CSARYGGQQFF. CDR3 coding DNA: TGCAGTGCTAGATACGGGGGACAGCAGTTCTTC.

The chain is built from TRBV7-9 and TRBJ2-7; the match to TRBD2 covers 12 bases. The V segment lost 4 bases and the J segment 3 bases; nucleotides outside the gene matches: 13. This CDR3 has 18 residues. Germline V gives CDR1 SEHNR, CDR2 FQNEAQ (reference sequence). The CDR3 here is CASSSHETSGRGDYEQYF. The CDR3 DNA is TGTGCCAGCAGCTCCCATGAGACTAGCGGGAGAGGTGACTACGAGCAGTACTTC.

This chain joins TRBV2 and TRBJ1-2, with D perhaps TRBD1 (5 bases). Germline-derived CDR1 and CDR2 are SNHLY and FYNNEI. V was clipped by 7 bases and J by 8 bases, with 14 bases between them. The CDR3 is 12 amino acids. The CDR3 loop reads CASMDGGRGYTF. The CDR3 coding sequence is TGTGCCAGCATGGACGGGGGACGAGGCTACACCTTC. Supplemented by reference TRBV2 and TRBJ1-2, the full variable domain reads EPEVTQTPSHQVTQMGQEVILRCVPISNHLYFYWYRQILGQKVEFLVSFYNNEISEKSEIFDDQFSVERPDGSNFTLKIRSTKLEDSAMYFCASMDGGRGYTFGSGTRLTVV.

The rearrangement links TRBV11-3 to TRBJ2-5, with D possibly being TRBD1 (5 bases). The germline V gene encodes CDR1 SGHNT and CDR2 YENEEA. V was shortened by 5 bases and J by 2 bases, with 15 bases between the two germline ends. The CDR3 runs 15 residues. The CDR3 spells CASSPQAGPQETQYF. DNA for the CDR3: TGTGCCAGCAGCCCTCAGGCAGGGCCTCAAGAGACCCAGTACTTC.

The rearrangement uses TRBV4-2 and TRBJ2-7, with a possible D match to TRBD2 (5 bases). The CDR3 covers 13 residues. Germline values: CDR1 LGHNA, CDR2 YNFKEQ. Trimming shortened V by 0 bases and J by 5 bases, and 8 bases separated the two germline ends. CDR3 bases: TGTGCCAGCAGCCAAGAGTGGAGGCACGAGCAGTACTTC. This codes for CASSQEWRHEQYF.

The chain carries TRBV5-1 and TRBJ2-5; 16 bases are a match to TRBD2. V shed 4 bases and J 5 bases; nucleotides not matched to a gene: 8. CDR3 length: 17 residues. Germline V gene lookup returns CDR1 SGHRS and CDR2 YFSETQ. The CDR3 loop is CASSPGLAGGPGETQYF. The CDR3 bases are TGCGCCAGCAGCCCGGGACTAGCGGGAGGGCCCGGGGAGACCCAGTACTTC.

This clone appeared a single time. V gene TRBV6-5 combines with J gene TRBJ2-5, with TRBD2 matching over 7 bases. Trimming at V came to 2 bases and at J to 7 bases, leaving 1 base not matched to a gene. The length of the CDR3 is 12 residues. CDR1 MNHEY and CDR2 SVGAGI come from the germline V gene. CDR3 protein: CASSYGGGTQYF. The CDR3 bases are TGTGCCAGCAGTTACGGGGGGGGGACCCAGTACTTC.

The rearrangement links TRBV6-5 to TRBJ2-5; the D gene is possibly TRBD2 (5 bases). Germline lookup yields CDR1 MNHEY and CDR2 SVGAGI. V was pared by 4 bases and J by 1 base, with 13 bases between. The CDR3 totals 15 residues. The chain's CDR3 is CASSSGRKAQETQYF. The CDR3 DNA reads as TGTGCCAGCAGTTCGGGGAGAAAAGCCCAAGAGACCCAGTACTTC.

Worth noting for this clone: A read error may account for a junction end that differs from germline. The chain recombines TRBV7-7 with TRBJ2-1, with D perhaps matching TRBD1 (6 bases). In germline, CDR1 is SSHAT, CDR2 FNYEAQ (reference sequence). The CDR3 covers 13 residues. The CDR3 DNA reads as TGTGCTAGCAGCAGGCACAGGGATAATGAGCAGTTCTTC. Amino acids: CASSRHRDNEQFF.

The chain recombines TRBV5-4 with TRBJ2-2, with TRBD1 identical over 10 bases. CDR3 length equals 14 residues. CDR1 and CDR2 (germline): SGHNT, YYREEE (reference sequence). Trimming at V came to 5 bases and at J to 9 bases, leaving 7 bases not matched to a gene. CDR3 nucleotide sequence: TGTGCCAGCAGTTCGACAGGGGGCAAGAGGGAGCTGTTTTTT. Protein sequence: CASSSTGGKRELFF.

This clone came up once. V gene TRBV29-1 combines with J gene TRBJ1-5, with D uncertain. The CDR3 totals 13 residues. The V gene lost 6 bases and the J gene lost 6 bases, with 15 bases spanning the gap. The germline CDR1 and CDR2 sequences are SQVTM and ANQGSEA. DNA for the CDR3: TGCAGCGTCGCTATCAGCCGACTTCAGCCCCAGCATTTT. This gives the protein CSVAISRLQPQHF.

V usage is TRBV25-1 and J usage is TRBJ1-4; TRBD1 is a possible D gene (5 bases). Germline V lookup: CDR1 MGHDK, CDR2 SYGVNS. The CDR3 has 15 residues. Trimming stripped 1 base from V and 1 base from J, with 7 bases between. CDR3 sequence (DNA): TGTGCCAGCAGTGAATTCGGGGGAACTAATGAAAAACTGTTTTTT. This codes for CASSEFGGTNEKLFF.

The chain links TRBV27 to TRBJ1-6; the D gene is possibly TRBD1 (6 bases). Per the germline V gene, CDR1 is MNHEY and CDR2 is SMNVEV (reference sequence). This CDR3 is 15 amino acids long. V was shortened by 6 bases and J by 1 base, with 10 bases between the two germline ends. The CDR3 spells CASSLQGSYNSPLHF. CDR3 DNA: TGTGCCAGCAGCCTACAGGGATCCTATAATTCACCCCTCCACTTT.

The chain uses TRBV2 and TRBJ2-7, with 9 bases aligning to TRBD1. In germline, CDR1 is SNHLY, CDR2 FYNNEI. CDR3 size: 15 residues. V was pared by 6 bases and J by 6 bases, with 12 bases of the junction left unmatched. The CDR3 here is CASRGAGTGNLEQYF. The CDR3 DNA reads as TGTGCCAGCAGGGGAGCCGGGACAGGGAACCTCGAGCAGTACTTC.

This clone showed up just once. The V and J genes are TRBV10-1 and TRBJ2-5; possible D gene TRBD2, 6 bases. The germline V gene encodes CDR1 WNHNN and CDR2 SYGVQD (reference sequence). V lost 3 bases and J 5 bases, leaving 10 bases between the germline ends. The CDR3 length is 13 residues. The CDR3 reads CASSEQRAETQYF. For the CDR3, the DNA is TGCGCCAGCAGTGAACAGCGGGCGGAGACCCAGTACTTC.

The chain uses TRBV27 and TRBJ1-4, with TRBD1 matching over 8 bases. The ends lost 5 bases at V and 7 bases at J; junction bases unmatched: 9. Germline CDR1 is MNHEY and CDR2 is SMNVEV (reference sequence). CDR3 length: 15 amino acids. CDR3 nucleotides: TGTGCCAGCAGTCGTACAGGGGGTTGGGGTGAAAAACTGTTTTTT. This encodes CASSRTGGWGEKLFF.

The genes are TRBV5-4 and TRBJ1-4, with TRBD1 as a possible D gene (5 bases). The ends were cut back, 2 bases at V and 8 bases at J, with 16 bases in the middle. The CDR3 extends over 15 amino acids. The germline V gene has CDR1 SGHNT and CDR2 YYREEE (reference sequence). The CDR3 region has the DNA TGTGCCAGCAGCTTTCTCGGGGGATCAGACGAAAAACTGTTTTTT. Amino acids: CASSFLGGSDEKLFF.

This clone appeared a single time. The rearrangement uses TRBV25-1 and TRBJ1-2; D is undetermined. Germline V gene data show CDR1 as MGHDK and CDR2 as SYGVNS. The CDR3 is made up of 15 amino acids. V was clipped by 3 bases and J by 3 bases, with 14 bases between them. The CDR3 region has the DNA TGTGCCAGCAGTGAGAATGAAGAGTTTTACTATGGCTACACCTTC. Its protein is CASSENEEFYYGYTF.